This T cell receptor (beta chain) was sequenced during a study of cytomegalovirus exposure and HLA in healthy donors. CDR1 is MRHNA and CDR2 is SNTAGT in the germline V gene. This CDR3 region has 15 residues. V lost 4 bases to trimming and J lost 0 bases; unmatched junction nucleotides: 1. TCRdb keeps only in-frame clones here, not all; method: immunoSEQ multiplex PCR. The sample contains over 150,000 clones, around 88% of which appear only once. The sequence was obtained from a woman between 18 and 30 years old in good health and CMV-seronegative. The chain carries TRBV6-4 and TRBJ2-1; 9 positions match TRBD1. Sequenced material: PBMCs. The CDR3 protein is CASSGQGGSYNEQFF. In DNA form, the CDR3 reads TGTGCCAGCAGTGGACAGGGGGGCTCCTACAATGAGCAGTTCTTC.